This passage covers 21 T cell receptor beta chains from one sample sequenced in a study of blood T cell repertoires in COVID-19. This table comes from immunoSEQ multiplex PCR, and its TCRdb copy is limited to in-frame clones, with some not included. The table lists around 130,000 clones, about 84% of them singletons. The sample comprised PBMCs or T cells enriched from blood (not recorded which). The receptors stem from a woman aged 18 to 35 who had been exposed to COVID-19.

V is TRBV11-3 and J is TRBJ2-7; possible D gene TRBD2, 5 bases. Per the germline V gene, CDR1 is SGHNT and CDR2 is YENEEA. This CDR3 comprises 14 residues. Trimming stripped 2 bases from V and 3 bases from J, with 11 bases between. CDR3 in amino acids: CASSLRGLSYEQYF. DNA for the CDR3: TGTGCCAGCAGCTTACGGGGTCTTAGCTACGAGCAGTACTTC.

The rearrangement uses TRBV27 and TRBJ2-3; a possible D gene is TRBD1 (6 bases). Germline CDR1 is MNHEY and CDR2 is SMNVEV (reference sequence). V was cut by 6 bases and J by 6 bases, with 16 bases left in between. The CDR3 totals 14 residues. CDR3 in amino acids: CASRRQAQRDTQYF. CDR3 DNA: TGTGCCAGCAGGCGACAGGCCCAACGGGATACGCAGTATTTT.

This clone has a handful of counts. This chain links TRBV11-3 with TRBJ1-1, with TRBD1 identical over 7 bases. This CDR3 comprises 13 residues. Germline assignment: CDR1 SGHNT and CDR2 YENEEA. The V gene end was trimmed by 1 base and the J gene end by 7 bases; junction bases not matched to a gene: 3. DNA of the CDR3: TGTGCCAGCAGCTTAGTGCAGGGGGGTGAAGCTTTCTTT. It translates to CASSLVQGGEAFF.

V gene TRBV5-1 combines with J gene TRBJ1-2, with a possible D match to TRBD1 (6 bases). Germline V lookup: CDR1 SGHRS, CDR2 YFSETQ. The CDR3 extends over 12 amino acids. The V end lost 0 bases, the J end lost 8 bases, and 8 bases lay between the germline ends. The chain's CDR3 is CASSLAGEGYTF. The CDR3 nucleotides are TGCGCCAGCAGCTTGGCAGGGGAGGGCTACACCTTC.

The CDR3 sequence: CASSSDRGIYGYTF. DNA for the CDR3: TGTGCCAGCAGCTCAGACAGGGGAATCTATGGCTACACCTTC. The chain is built from TRBV7-2 and TRBJ1-2; 8 nucleotides agree with TRBD1. With V trimmed by 4 bases and J by 4 bases, 5 bases remained unmatched. Germline V CDR1 and CDR2: SGHTA, FQGNSA. This CDR3 has 14 amino acids.

This chain joins TRBV9 and TRBJ2-6; D is unclear. V was shortened by 0 bases and J by 1 base, with 5 bases between the two germline ends. In germline, CDR1 is SGDLS, CDR2 YYNGEE. This CDR3 is 15 amino acids long. CDR3 amino acids: CASSVGLSGANVLTF. CDR3 nucleotides: TGTGCCAGCAGCGTAGGGCTTTCTGGGGCCAACGTCCTGACTTTC.

The chain has TRBV30 and TRBJ1-2; no definite D call. There are 11 residues in the CDR3. V lost 4 bases to trimming and J lost 4 bases, with 7 bases between them. Looked up from germline, CDR1 is GTSNPN and CDR2 is SVGIG (reference sequence). CDR3 nucleotide sequence: TGTGCCTGGACTGACTTCTATGGCTACACCTTC. It translates to CAWTDFYGYTF.

The CDR3 is CASSYEGGVSYEQYF. CDR3 nucleotide sequence: TGTGCCAGCAGTTACGAGGGAGGGGTATCCTACGAGCAGTACTTC. The chain links TRBV6-5 to TRBJ2-7; 7 bases are shared with TRBD2. The CDR3 covers 15 residues. The V segment lost 2 bases and the J segment 1 base; nucleotides outside the gene matches: 5. Germline V gene data show CDR1 as MNHEY and CDR2 as SVGAGI.

This sequence joins TRBV25-1 and TRBJ1-1; D gene unclear. V shed 7 bases and J shed 0 bases, with 9 bases lying between them. The CDR3 runs 13 residues. Germline CDR1 reads MGHDK; CDR2 reads SYGVNS. Here the CDR3 reads CASTPEVNTEAFF. In DNA, the CDR3 is TGTGCCAGCACCCCAGAGGTGAACACTGAAGCTTTCTTT.

This chain connects TRBV5-3 to TRBJ1-1; 7 nucleotides line up with TRBD1. TRBV5-3 belongs to the ORF category, with a function that is uncertain. V trimming: 3 bases; J trimming: 7 bases; junction bases outside the gene matches: 9. The CDR3 is 14 residues long. The CDR3, as DNA: TGTGCCAGAAGCTCGACCCTGGACAGGAGTGAAGCTTTCTTT. Encoded protein: CARSSTLDRSEAFF.

This clone appeared a single time. For the CDR3, the DNA is TGTGCCAGCAGCTCTAAGAGCGCAGGGGGGCGCCGGATTCAGTACTTC. Its translation is CASSSKSAGGRRIQYF. The chain couples TRBV7-2 to TRBJ2-4; possibly TRBD1 for D (7 bases). The CDR3 has 16 amino acids. Germline V gives CDR1 SGHTA, CDR2 FQGNSA. V was shortened by 4 bases and J by 10 bases, with 23 bases between the two germline ends.

The chain employs TRBV5-5 and TRBJ2-5; 8 bases line up with TRBD1. The trim removed 4 bases at V and 4 bases at J, leaving 6 bases unmatched. The germline V gene encodes CDR1 SGHKS and CDR2 YYEKEE (reference sequence). The CDR3 is 14 amino acids. The DNA for the CDR3 is TGTGCCAGCAGCCAAATTACAGGGGGAGAGACCCAGTACTTC. Translating it yields CASSQITGGETQYF.

This clone was observed many times. The chain employs TRBV7-8 and TRBJ2-1, with 7 bases identical to TRBD1. From germline, CDR1 is SGHVS and CDR2 FQNEAQ. This CDR3 region has 15 residues. Losses at the gene ends were 5 bases for V and 7 bases for J; bases not matched to a gene: 11. CDR3 coding DNA: TGTGCCAGCAGCCCATTACAGGGGAATTTGAATGAGCAGTTCTTC. Protein: CASSPLQGNLNEQFF.

DNA for the CDR3: TGTGCCAGCACCTTGGGGGCGGCGGGAGAGAACAATGAGCAGTTCTTC. Its translation is CASTLGAAGENNEQFF. This sequence joins TRBV28 and TRBJ2-1; D might be TRBD2 (7 bases). CDR3 length: 16 amino acids. The ends were cut back, 7 bases at V and 5 bases at J, with 21 bases in the middle. The V gene's germline CDR1 is MDHEN and CDR2 SYDVKM.

This chain links TRBV5-1 with TRBJ2-1; 7 bases are a match to TRBD2. Trimming removed 0 bases from V and 4 bases from J; junction bases left unmatched: 10. The CDR3 totals 17 residues. The germline CDR1 and CDR2 sequences are SGHRS and YFSETQ. Here the CDR3 reads CASSLAKMASGYNEQFF. CDR3 DNA sequence: TGCGCCAGCAGCTTGGCCAAGATGGCTAGCGGATACAATGAGCAGTTCTTC.

The V call is TRBV9, the J call TRBJ2-7, with a tentative D call TRBD1 (5 bases). CDR3 length: 14 amino acids. V was trimmed by 1 base and J by 5 bases, leaving 13 bases between them. Per germline, CDR1 SGDLS and CDR2 YYNGEE. CDR3 sequence reads: CASSVSQGNNEQYF. CDR3 DNA sequence: TGTGCCAGCAGCGTATCTCAGGGTAACAACGAGCAGTACTTC.

The rearrangement joins TRBV28 to TRBJ1-1; no clear D. The length of the CDR3 is 14 residues. Germline V CDR1 and CDR2: MDHEN, SYDVKM. Trimming left V 4 bases short and J 0 bases short, with 9 bases between. This CDR3 reads CASSSPGVNTEAFF. CDR3 nucleotide sequence: TGTGCCAGCAGTTCCCCGGGTGTGAACACTGAAGCTTTCTTT. The full variable domain, completed using reference TRBV28 and TRBJ1-1, is DVKVTQSSRYLVKRTGEKVFLECVQDMDHENMFWYRQDPGLGLRLIYFSYDVKMKEKGDIPEGYSVSREKKERFSLILESASTNQTSMYLCASSSPGVNTEAFFGQGTRLTVV.

A remark on this clone: This same CDR3 is encoded by further DNA sequences in the sample. V is TRBV19 and J is TRBJ1-2, with 10 bases aligning to TRBD1. The CDR3 is 15 amino acids. V lost 4 bases to trimming and J lost 3 bases; unmatched junction nucleotides: 5. CDR1 LNHDA and CDR2 SQIVND come from the germline V gene (reference sequence). CDR3 residues: CASSTPGTGDYGYTF. As DNA, the CDR3 is TGTGCCAGTAGTACCCCCGGGACAGGGGACTATGGCTACACCTTC.

This clone was seen just once. V usage is TRBV29-1 and J usage is TRBJ2-1; 11 nucleotides agree with TRBD2. Germline CDR1 reads SQVTM; CDR2 reads ANQGSEA. The V and J ends lost 7 bases and 3 bases, in that order; junction bases with no gene match: 5. The CDR3 has 14 residues. In nucleotides, the CDR3 is TGCAGCGCAGCCGGGACTAGCGGCTACAATGAGCAGTTCTTC. Its protein product is CSAAGTSGYNEQFF.

This chain links TRBV27 with TRBJ2-7, with a tentative D call TRBD2 (5 bases). The CDR3 totals 16 residues. Trimming removed 5 bases from V and 2 bases from J, with 19 bases in between. Germline lookup yields CDR1 MNHEY and CDR2 SMNVEV (reference sequence). For the CDR3, the DNA is TGTGCCAGCAGTCCACTTAGGACGGGGAGAACCTACGAGCAGTACTTC. Amino acid sequence: CASSPLRTGRTYEQYF.

This rearrangement joins TRBV30 to TRBJ2-2, with 7 bases aligning to TRBD2. The CDR3 length is 15 residues. V gave up 5 bases and J gave up 4 bases; unmatched junction bases: 10. Germline values: CDR1 GTSNPN, CDR2 SVGIG (reference sequence). The CDR3 DNA follows: TGTGCCTGGTCACTAGCGTTCACCTCCACCGGGGAGCTGTTTTTT. It encodes CAWSLAFTSTGELFF.